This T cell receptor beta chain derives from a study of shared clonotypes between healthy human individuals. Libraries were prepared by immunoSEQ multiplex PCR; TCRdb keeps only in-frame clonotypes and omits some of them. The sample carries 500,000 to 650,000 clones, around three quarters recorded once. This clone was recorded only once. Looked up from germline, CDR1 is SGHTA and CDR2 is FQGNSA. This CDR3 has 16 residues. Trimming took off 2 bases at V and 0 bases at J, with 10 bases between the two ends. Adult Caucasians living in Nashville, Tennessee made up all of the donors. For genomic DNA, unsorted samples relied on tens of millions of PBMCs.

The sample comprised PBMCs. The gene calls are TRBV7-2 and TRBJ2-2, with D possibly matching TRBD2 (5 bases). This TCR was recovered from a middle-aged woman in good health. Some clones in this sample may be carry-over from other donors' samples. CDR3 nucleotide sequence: TGTGCCAGCAGCTTAAGGCTAGCACCGAACACCGGGGAGCTGTTTTTT. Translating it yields CASSLRLAPNTGELFF.